Listed below are T cell receptor beta chains from one sample, sequenced in a study of shared clonotypes between healthy human individuals. Sequencing used immunoSEQ multiplex PCR; TCRdb keeps in-frame clones, though not all of them. The sample has hundreds of thousands of clones, 92% seen once. The sequencing input was naive CD8+ T cells sorted from blood. These receptors originate from a man in his thirties or forties in good health. CDR3s include the opening cysteine and the closing phenylalanine or tryptophan. D genes are given only for firm matches. Where a row states a size, it is once, few, many or the class of an expanded clone; other rows omit it.

d_call | clone_size | j_call | v_call | cdr3_nt | cdr3_aa
TRBD2 | . | TRBJ2-7 | TRBV29-1 | TGCAGCGTTGAGGCTAGCGGGAGGGAAGGCTACGAGCAGTACTTC | CSVEASGREGYEQYF
. | . | TRBJ1-1 | TRBV28 | TGTGCCAGCAGTTTAGGCGACACTGAAGCTTTCTTT | CASSLGDTEAFF
TRBD1 | . | TRBJ2-7 | TRBV5-5 | TGTGCCAGCAGCTCTCCCGGGACAGAAAGGAACGAGCAGTACTTC | CASSSPGTERNEQYF
. | once | TRBJ2-3 | TRBV11-2 | TGTGCCAGCACCTCGACTCGGGATACGCAGTATTTT | CASTSTRDTQYF
. | . | TRBJ2-7 | TRBV6-6 | TGTGCCAGCAGTTACTCGAACGGGGAGCAGTACTTC | CASSYSNGEQYF
TRBD1 | . | TRBJ1-5 | TRBV19 | TGTGCCAGTAGTATGGAGACAGGGCGGAGGCAGCCCCAGCATTTT | CASSMETGRRQPQHF
. | . | TRBJ2-3 | TRBV28 | TGTGCCAGCAGTTCTATCACCATGGGCACAGATACGCAGTATTTT | CASSSITMGTDTQYF
. | . | TRBJ2-1 | TRBV4-1 | TGCGCCAGCAGCCCACAGGCCGCAGGGAGCTCCTACAATGAGCAGTTCTTC | CASSPQAAGSSYNEQFF
. | . | TRBJ1-1 | TRBV11-2 | TGTGCCAGCAGCTTAGGTTTAAGCACTGAAGCTTTCTTT | CASSLGLSTEAFF
TRBD1 | . | TRBJ1-1 | TRBV27 | TGTGCCAGCAGTTCTGGGGCAGGGGGCCTGAACACTGAAGCTTTCTTT | CASSSGAGGLNTEAFF
TRBD2 | . | TRBJ2-3 | TRBV28 | TGTGCCAGCAGTCCAGGACTAGCGGGAGCCGATACGCAGTATTTT | CASSPGLAGADTQYF
TRBD1 | . | TRBJ1-1 | TRBV27 | TGTGCCAGCAGAACCGGGACAGTGAACACTGAAGCTTTCTTT | CASRTGTVNTEAFF
. | . | TRBJ2-1 | TRBV28 | TGTGCCAGCAGTTTTGGTCTAGCAGGAGGAGTTAGGTCCTACAATGAGCAGTTCTTC | CASSFGLAGGVRSYNEQFF
TRBD2 | . | TRBJ2-1 | TRBV7-8 | TGTGCCAGCAGGCTGACTAGCGGCCTCTACAATGAGCAGTTCTTC | CASRLTSGLYNEQFF
TRBD1 | . | TRBJ2-1 | TRBV6-5 | TGTGCCAGCGGAAATACAGGGGGCGGCTATGAGCAGTTCTTC | CASGNTGGGYEQFF
. | . | TRBJ2-7 | TRBV6-1 | TGTGCCAGCAGTGAAGTGGGGGGCCACGAGCAGTACTTC | CASSEVGGHEQYF
TRBD2 | . | TRBJ2-7 | TRBV7-2 | TGTGCCAGCAGCTTCGGCGGGAGCGAGCAGTACTTC | CASSFGGSEQYF
TRBD1 | . | TRBJ2-3 | TRBV19 | TGTGCCAGTAGTACGGACAGGGAACGCGGAGGAGATACGCAGTATTTT | CASSTDRERGGDTQYF
. | . | TRBJ2-1 | TRBV5-4 | TGTGCCAGCATCACAGGGTCGAATGAGCAGTTCTTC | CASITGSNEQFF
TRBD2 | . | TRBJ2-7 | TRBV27 | TGTGCCCCGTTAGGGCTTGGCGGGAGTAACGAGCAGTACTTC | CAPLGLGGSNEQYF